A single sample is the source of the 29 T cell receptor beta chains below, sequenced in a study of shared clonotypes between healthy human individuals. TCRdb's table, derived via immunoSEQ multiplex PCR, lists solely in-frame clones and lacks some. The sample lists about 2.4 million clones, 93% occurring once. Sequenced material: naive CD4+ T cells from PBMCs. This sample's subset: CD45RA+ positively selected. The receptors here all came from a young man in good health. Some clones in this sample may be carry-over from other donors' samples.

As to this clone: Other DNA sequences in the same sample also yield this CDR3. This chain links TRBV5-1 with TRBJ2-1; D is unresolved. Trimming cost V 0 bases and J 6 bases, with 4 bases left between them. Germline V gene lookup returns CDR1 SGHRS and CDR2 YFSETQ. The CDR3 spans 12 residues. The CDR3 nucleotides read TGCGCCAGCAGCTTGGTCCTCAATGAGCAGTTCTTC. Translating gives CASSLVLNEQFF.

The DNA of the CDR3 is TGTGCCAGCAGCCGGGACAGGGGACGCACAGATACGCAGTATTTT. Its protein is CASSRDRGRTDTQYF. The J gene is TRBJ2-3, the V gene TRBV5-5; 10 bases agree with TRBD1. CDR3 length equals 15 residues. V was clipped by 4 bases and J by 1 base; unmatched bases: 3. Looked up from germline, CDR1 is SGHKS and CDR2 is YYEKEE (reference sequence).

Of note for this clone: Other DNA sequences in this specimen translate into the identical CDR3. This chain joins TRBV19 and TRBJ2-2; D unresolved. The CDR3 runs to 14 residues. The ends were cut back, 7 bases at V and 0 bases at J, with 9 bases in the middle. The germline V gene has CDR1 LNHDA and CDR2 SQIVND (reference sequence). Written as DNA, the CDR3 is TGTGCCAGTAAAGGCAGGCCGAACACCGGGGAGCTGTTTTTT. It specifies CASKGRPNTGELFF.

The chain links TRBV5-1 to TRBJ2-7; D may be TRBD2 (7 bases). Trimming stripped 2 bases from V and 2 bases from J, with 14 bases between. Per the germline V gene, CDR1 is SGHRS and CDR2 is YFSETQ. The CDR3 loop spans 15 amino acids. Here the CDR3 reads CASSFSGTKPYEQYF. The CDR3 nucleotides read TGCGCCAGCAGCTTCAGCGGGACAAAACCCTACGAGCAGTACTTC. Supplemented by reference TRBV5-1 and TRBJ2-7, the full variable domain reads KAGVTQTPRYLIKTRGQQVTLSCSPISGHRSVSWYQQTPGQGLQFLFEYFSETQRNKGNFPGRFSGRQFSNSRSEMNVSTLELGDSALYLCASSFSGTKPYEQYFGPGTRLTVT.

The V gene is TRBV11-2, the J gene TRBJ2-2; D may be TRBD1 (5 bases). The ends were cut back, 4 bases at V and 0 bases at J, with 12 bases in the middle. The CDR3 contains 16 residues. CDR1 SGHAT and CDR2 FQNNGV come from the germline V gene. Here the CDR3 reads CASSSRTRTNTGELFF. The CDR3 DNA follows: TGTGCCAGCAGCTCAAGGACACGGACGAACACCGGGGAGCTGTTTTTT.

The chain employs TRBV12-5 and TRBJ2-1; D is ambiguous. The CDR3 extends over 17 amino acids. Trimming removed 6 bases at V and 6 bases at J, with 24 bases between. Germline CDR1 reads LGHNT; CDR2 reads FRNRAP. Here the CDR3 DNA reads TGTGCTAGTGGCAATCCCGAGTCGCTTCTTGGTAGCAATGAGCAGTTCTTC. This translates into CASGNPESLLGSNEQFF.

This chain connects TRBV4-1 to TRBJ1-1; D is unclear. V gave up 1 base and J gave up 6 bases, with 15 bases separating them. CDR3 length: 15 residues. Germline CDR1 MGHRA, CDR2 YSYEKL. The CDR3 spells CASSQVLELKSEAFF. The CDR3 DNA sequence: TGCGCCAGCAGCCAAGTCCTTGAGTTGAAATCTGAAGCTTTCTTT.

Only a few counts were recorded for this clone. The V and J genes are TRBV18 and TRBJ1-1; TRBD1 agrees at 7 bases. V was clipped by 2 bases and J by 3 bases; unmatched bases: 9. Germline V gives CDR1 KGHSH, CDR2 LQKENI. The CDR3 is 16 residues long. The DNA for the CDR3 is TGTGCCAGCTCACCAAAACAGGGGAGAAGGGACACTGAAGCTTTCTTT. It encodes CASSPKQGRRDTEAFF.

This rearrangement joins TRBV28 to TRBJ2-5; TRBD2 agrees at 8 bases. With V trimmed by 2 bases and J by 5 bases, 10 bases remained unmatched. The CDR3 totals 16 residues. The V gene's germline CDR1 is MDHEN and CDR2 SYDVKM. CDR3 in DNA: TGTGCCAGCAGTTTAGCCCGCGGGAGGCTGGGGGAGACCCAGTACTTC. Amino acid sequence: CASSLARGRLGETQYF.

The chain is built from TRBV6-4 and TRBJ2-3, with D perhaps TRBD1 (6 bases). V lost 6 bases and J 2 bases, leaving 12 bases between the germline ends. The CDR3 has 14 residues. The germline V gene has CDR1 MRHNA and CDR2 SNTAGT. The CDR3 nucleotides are TGTGCCAGCAGCGCTACAGGGTTCACAGATACGCAGTATTTT. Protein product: CASSATGFTDTQYF.

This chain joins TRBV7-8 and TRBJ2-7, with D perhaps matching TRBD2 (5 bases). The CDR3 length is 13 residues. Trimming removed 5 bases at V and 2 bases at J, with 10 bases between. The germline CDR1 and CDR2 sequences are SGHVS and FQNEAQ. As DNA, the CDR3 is TGTGCCAGCAGCCGGACTGTCGCCTACGAGCAGTACTTC. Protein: CASSRTVAYEQYF.

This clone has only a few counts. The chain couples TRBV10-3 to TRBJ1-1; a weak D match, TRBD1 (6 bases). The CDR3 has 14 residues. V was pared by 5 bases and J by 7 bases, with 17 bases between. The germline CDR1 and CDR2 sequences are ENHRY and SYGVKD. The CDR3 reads CAISSHDRKLEAFF. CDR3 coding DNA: TGTGCCATCAGTTCCCACGACAGGAAGCTTGAAGCTTTCTTT.

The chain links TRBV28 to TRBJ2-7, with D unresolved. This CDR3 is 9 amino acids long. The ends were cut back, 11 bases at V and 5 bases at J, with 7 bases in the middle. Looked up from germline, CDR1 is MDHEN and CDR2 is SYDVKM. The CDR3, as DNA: TGTGCCTCGGGCAACGAGCAGTACTTC. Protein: CASGNEQYF.

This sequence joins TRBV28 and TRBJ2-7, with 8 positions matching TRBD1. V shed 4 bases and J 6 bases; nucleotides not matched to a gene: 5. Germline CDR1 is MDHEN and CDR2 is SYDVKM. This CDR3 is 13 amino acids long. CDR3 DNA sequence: TGTGCCAGCAGTTGGACAGGGAAAGGCGAGCAGTACTTC. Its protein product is CASSWTGKGEQYF.

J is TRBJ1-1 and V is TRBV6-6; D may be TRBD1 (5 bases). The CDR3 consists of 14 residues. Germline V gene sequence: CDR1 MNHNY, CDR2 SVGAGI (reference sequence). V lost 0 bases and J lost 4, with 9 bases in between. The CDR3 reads CASSYSGGRTEAFF. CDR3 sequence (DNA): TGTGCCAGCAGTTACTCGGGGGGTCGCACTGAAGCTTTCTTT.

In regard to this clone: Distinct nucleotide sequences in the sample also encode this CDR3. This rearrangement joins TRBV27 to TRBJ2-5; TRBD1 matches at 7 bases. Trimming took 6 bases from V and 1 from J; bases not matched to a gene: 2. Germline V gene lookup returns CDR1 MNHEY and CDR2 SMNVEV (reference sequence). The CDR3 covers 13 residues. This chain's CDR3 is CASSHRGQETQYF. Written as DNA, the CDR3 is TGTGCCAGCAGCCACAGGGGCCAAGAGACCCAGTACTTC.

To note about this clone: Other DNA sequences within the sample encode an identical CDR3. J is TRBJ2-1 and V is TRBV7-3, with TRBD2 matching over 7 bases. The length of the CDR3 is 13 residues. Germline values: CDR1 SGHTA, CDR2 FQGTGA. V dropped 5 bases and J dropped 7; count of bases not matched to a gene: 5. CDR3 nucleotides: TGTGCCAGCAGCCCTCGGGGAGGGAATGAGCAGTTCTTC. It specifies CASSPRGGNEQFF.

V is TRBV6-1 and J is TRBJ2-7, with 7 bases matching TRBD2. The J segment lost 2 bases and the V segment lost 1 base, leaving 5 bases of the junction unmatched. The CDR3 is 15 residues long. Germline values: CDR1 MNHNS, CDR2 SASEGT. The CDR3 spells CASSEGLAGPYEQYF. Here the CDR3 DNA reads TGTGCCAGCAGTGAAGGGTTAGCGGGCCCCTACGAGCAGTACTTC.

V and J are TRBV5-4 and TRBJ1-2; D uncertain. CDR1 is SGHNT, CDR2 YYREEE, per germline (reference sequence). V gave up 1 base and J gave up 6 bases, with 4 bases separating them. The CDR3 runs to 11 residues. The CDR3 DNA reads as TGTGCCAGCAGCTTGTCGGATGGCTACACCTTC. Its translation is CASSLSDGYTF.

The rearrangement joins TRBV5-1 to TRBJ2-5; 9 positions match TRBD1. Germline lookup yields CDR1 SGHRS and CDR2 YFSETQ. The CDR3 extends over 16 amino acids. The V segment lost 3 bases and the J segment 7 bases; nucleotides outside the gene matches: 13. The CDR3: CASSSNPMDRGVTQYF. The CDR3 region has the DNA TGCGCCAGCAGCTCGAACCCGATGGACAGGGGTGTGACCCAGTACTTC.

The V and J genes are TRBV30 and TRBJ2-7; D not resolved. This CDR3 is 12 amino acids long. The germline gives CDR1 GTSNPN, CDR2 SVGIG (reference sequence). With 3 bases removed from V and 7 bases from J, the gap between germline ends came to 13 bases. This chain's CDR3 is CAWSTASREQYF. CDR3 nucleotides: TGTGCCTGGAGCACAGCCTCGCGGGAGCAGTACTTC.

The CDR3 spells CASSPFEAQGQRGNTIYF. Written as DNA, the CDR3 is TGTGCCAGCTCACCCTTTGAGGCGCAGGGCCAGCGGGGAAACACCATATATTTT. The chain is built from TRBV18 and TRBJ1-3; tentative D call: TRBD1 (5 bases). The V gene's germline CDR1 is KGHSH and CDR2 LQKENI. The CDR3 sequence is 18 residues long. V was trimmed by 3 bases and J by 4 bases, leaving 22 bases between them. Full variable domain (missing parts from reference TRBV18 and TRBJ1-3): NAGVMQNPRHLVRRRGQEARLRCSPMKGHSHVYWYRQLPEEGLKFMVYLQKENIIDESGMPKERFSAEFPKEGPSILRIQQVVRGDSAAYFCASSPFEAQGQRGNTIYFGEGSWLTVV.

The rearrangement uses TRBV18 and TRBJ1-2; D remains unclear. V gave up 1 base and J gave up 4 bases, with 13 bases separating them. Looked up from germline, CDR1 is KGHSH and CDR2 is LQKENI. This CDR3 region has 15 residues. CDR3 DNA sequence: TGTGCCAGCTCACCACAGACACGCGACTTCTATGGCTACACCTTC. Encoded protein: CASSPQTRDFYGYTF.

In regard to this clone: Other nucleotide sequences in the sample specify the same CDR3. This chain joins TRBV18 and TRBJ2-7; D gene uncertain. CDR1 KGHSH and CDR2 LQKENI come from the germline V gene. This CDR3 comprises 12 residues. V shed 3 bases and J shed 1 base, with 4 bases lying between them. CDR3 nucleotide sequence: TGTGCCAGCTCACCTCTTTCCTACGAGCAGTACTTC. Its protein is CASSPLSYEQYF.

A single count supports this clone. CDR3 residues: CASSWGLAGRETQYF. In nucleotides, the CDR3 is TGTGCCAGCAGCTGGGGACTAGCGGGAAGAGAGACCCAGTACTTC. The V call is TRBV7-3, the J call TRBJ2-5; 13 bases agree with TRBD2. J was trimmed by 4 bases and V by 4 bases; bases with no gene match: 3. The CDR3 covers 15 residues. Germline lookup yields CDR1 SGHTA and CDR2 FQGTGA.

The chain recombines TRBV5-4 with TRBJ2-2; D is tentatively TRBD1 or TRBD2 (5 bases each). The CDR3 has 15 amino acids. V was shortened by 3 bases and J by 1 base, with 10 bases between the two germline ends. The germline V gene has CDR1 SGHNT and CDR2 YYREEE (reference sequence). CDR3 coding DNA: TGTGCCAGCAGCTACGGGACCCAGAACACCGGGGAGCTGTTTTTT. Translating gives CASSYGTQNTGELFF. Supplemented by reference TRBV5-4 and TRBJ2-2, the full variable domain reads ETGVTQSPTHLIKTRGQQVTLRCSSQSGHNTVSWYQQALGQGPQFIFQYYREEENGRGNFPPRFSGLQFPNYSSELNVNALELDDSALYLCASSYGTQNTGELFFGEGSRLTVL.

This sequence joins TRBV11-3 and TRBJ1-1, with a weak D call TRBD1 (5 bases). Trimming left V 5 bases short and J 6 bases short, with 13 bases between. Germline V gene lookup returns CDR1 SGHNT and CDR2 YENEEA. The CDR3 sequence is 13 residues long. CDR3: CASSPRGASEAFF. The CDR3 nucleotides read TGTGCCAGCAGCCCCCGTGGGGCATCTGAAGCTTTCTTT.

CDR3 bases: TGCGCCAGCAGCTCCCCGGAATCGAGCGGGATAAAGACCCAGTACTTC. This sequence encodes CASSSPESSGIKTQYF. The J gene is TRBJ2-5, the V gene TRBV5-1; 7 bases match TRBD2. The V segment lost 3 bases and the J segment 6 bases; nucleotides outside the gene matches: 14. The CDR3 runs to 16 residues. From germline, CDR1 is SGHRS and CDR2 YFSETQ. Combining the CDR3 with reference TRBV5-1 and TRBJ2-5 gives the whole variable domain KAGVTQTPRYLIKTRGQQVTLSCSPISGHRSVSWYQQTPGQGLQFLFEYFSETQRNKGNFPGRFSGRQFSNSRSEMNVSTLELGDSALYLCASSSPESSGIKTQYFGPGTRLLVL.

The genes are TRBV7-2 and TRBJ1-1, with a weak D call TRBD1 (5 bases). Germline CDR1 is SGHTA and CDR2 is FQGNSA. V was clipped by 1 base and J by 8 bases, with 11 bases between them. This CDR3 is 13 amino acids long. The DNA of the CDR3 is TGTGCCAGCAGCTTAGATTCGGGGGTAGAAGCTTTCTTT. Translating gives CASSLDSGVEAFF.